This T cell receptor (beta chain) was sequenced for a study of blood T cell repertoires in COVID-19. Study-wide context: Material from acute and convalescent COVID-19 was sourced from the United States, Italy and Spain.

Produced via immunoSEQ multiplex PCR; TCRdb's table is partial and in-frame only. The profile shows some 71,000 clones, 81% of them singletons. This clone has just a few counts. The germline V gene has CDR1 LNHDA and CDR2 SQIVND (reference sequence). The CDR3 loop spans 15 amino acids. V lost 5 bases and J 4 bases, leaving 17 bases between the germline ends. The V and J genes are TRBV19 and TRBJ2-5, with D perhaps matching TRBD1 (6 bases). This clonotype was obtained from a woman aged 65 to 85 with acute or convalescent COVID-19. The sequenced sample consisted of peripheral blood. The CDR3 region has the DNA TGTGCCAGTAGTTCGACCGGTGGGGGCCTAGAGACCCAGTACTTC. As protein: CASSSTGGGLETQYF.